The 18 T cell receptor beta chains below were found in one sample sequenced in a study of T cell responses to AZD1222 COVID-19 vaccine. This table comes from immunoSEQ multiplex PCR, and its TCRdb copy is limited to in-frame clones, with some not included. Of about 120,000 clones in the sample, about 90% were seen once. Source: peripheral blood, taken on day 0 of AZD1222 vaccination. These receptors came from an adult in good health.

The genes are TRBV6-6 and TRBJ2-1, with 7 positions matching TRBD2. The trim removed 7 bases at V and 12 bases at J, leaving 12 bases unmatched. The CDR3 totals 13 residues. In germline, CDR1 is MNHNY, CDR2 SVGAGI (reference sequence). CDR3 in amino acids: CASIGDAGVRQFF. The CDR3 bases are TGTGCCAGCATAGGGGACGCGGGAGTCCGGCAGTTCTTC.

The chain is built from TRBV10-1 and TRBJ2-3; D uncertain. CDR3 length equals 12 residues. The germline V and J ends were trimmed by 3 bases and 7 bases, with 8 bases remaining between them. Germline CDR1 WNHNN, CDR2 SYGVQD (reference sequence). The CDR3 DNA reads as TGCGCCAGCAGTGACGGTAGTTATACGCAGTATTTT. This encodes CASSDGSYTQYF.

The chain uses TRBV10-3 and TRBJ1-2, with D tentatively TRBD1 (5 bases). CDR3 length: 15 residues. The germline gives CDR1 ENHRY, CDR2 SYGVKD. Trimming left V 1 base short and J 6 bases short, with 15 bases between. The CDR3 spells CAISEYTGEVHGYTF. The CDR3, as DNA: TGTGCCATCAGTGAGTACACAGGTGAGGTACATGGCTACACCTTC.

The CDR3 protein is CASSQGGVGQPQHF. The CDR3 nucleotides read TGTGCCAGCAGCCAAGGGGGGGTGGGTCAGCCCCAGCATTTT. The chain carries TRBV28 and TRBJ1-5, with D perhaps matching TRBD1 (6 bases). The V end lost 6 bases, the J end lost 6 bases, and 15 bases lay between the germline ends. This CDR3 spans 14 amino acids. CDR1 is MDHEN and CDR2 is SYDVKM in the germline V gene.

In its sample, this clone was seen a few times. The DNA of the CDR3 is TGTGCCAGCGGATACCGGGACGGAAGATCGCCCCTCCACTTT. As protein: CASGYRDGRSPLHF. This sequence joins TRBV27 and TRBJ1-6; tentative D call: TRBD1 (5 bases). Germline V CDR1 and CDR2: MNHEY, SMNVEV (reference sequence). V was shortened by 8 bases and J by 13 bases, with 21 bases between the two germline ends. CDR3 size: 14 residues.

The gene calls are TRBV28 and TRBJ2-5; 8 positions agree with TRBD2. CDR1 and CDR2 from the germline V gene are MDHEN and SYDVKM. The CDR3 loop spans 19 amino acids. V shed 4 bases, J shed 5 bases, and the junction held 21 bases outside the gene matches. The CDR3 loop is CASSSGPWVGREDKETQYF. CDR3 coding DNA: TGTGCCAGCAGTTCTGGGCCCTGGGTGGGGCGGGAGGATAAGGAGACCCAGTACTTC.

The chain links TRBV28 to TRBJ1-3; TRBD1 might be the D (6 bases). This CDR3 is 16 amino acids long. Looked up from germline, CDR1 is MDHEN and CDR2 is SYDVKM. The V and J ends lost 8 bases and 2 bases respectively, with 19 bases between them. CDR3 protein: CASGRIQGPAGNTIYF. Written as DNA, the CDR3 is TGTGCCAGCGGACGTATACAGGGTCCCGCTGGAAACACCATATATTTT.

The chain recombines TRBV27 with TRBJ1-5; tentatively, D is TRBD1 (5 bases). Between the trimmed V and J ends, which lost 5 bases and 7 bases, there was a span of 12 bases. CDR1 is MNHEY, CDR2 SMNVEV, per germline (reference sequence). This CDR3 has 13 residues. CDR3 in DNA: TGTGCCAGCAGTCCAGGGTGGGTGCAGCCCCAGCATTTT. It translates to CASSPGWVQPQHF.

Only a few counts were recorded for this clone. CDR3: CASSLAAAGQEKLFF. For the CDR3, the DNA is TGCGCCAGCAGCTTGGCCGCGGCAGGGCAAGAAAAACTGTTTTTT. The V and J genes are TRBV5-1 and TRBJ1-4, with D possibly TRBD1 on 5 matching bases. Germline CDR1 and CDR2: SGHRS and YFSETQ. V was cut by 0 bases and J by 8 bases, with 14 bases left in between. This CDR3 has 15 amino acids.

The V and J genes are TRBV10-3 and TRBJ1-1; D unresolved. The germline V gene has CDR1 ENHRY and CDR2 SYGVKD. The CDR3 is 13 residues long. V gave up 6 bases and J gave up 3 bases, with 11 bases separating them. The CDR3 protein is CAIRLGGDTEAFF. The CDR3 DNA reads as TGTGCCATCAGATTGGGTGGGGACACTGAAGCTTTCTTT.

This chain links TRBV19 with TRBJ1-2; D remains ambiguous. The CDR3 extends over 13 amino acids. Germline lookup yields CDR1 LNHDA and CDR2 SQIVND (reference sequence). Trimming left V 7 bases short and J 8 bases short, with 17 bases between. The CDR3 reads CASNDWGGYGYTF. The CDR3 region has the DNA TGTGCCAGTAACGATTGGGGAGGCTACGGCTACACCTTC.

The V and J genes are TRBV28 and TRBJ2-3; TRBD2 aligns across 8 bases. J gave up 2 bases and V 3 bases, and 13 bases lay outside the gene matches. The CDR3 runs to 18 residues. Looked up from germline, CDR1 is MDHEN and CDR2 is SYDVKM. As DNA, the CDR3 is TGTGCCAGCAGTTTCCCGCTAGCGGGCACGGACGACACAGATACGCAGTATTTT. Translated, it gives CASSFPLAGTDDTDTQYF.

The genes are TRBV10-3 and TRBJ2-7, with TRBD2 as a possible D gene (6 bases). V was pared by 11 bases and J by 0 bases, with 14 bases between. This CDR3 region has 13 residues. Germline V gene data show CDR1 as ENHRY and CDR2 as SYGVKD. Here the CDR3 DNA reads TGTGCCTCCCGGTCTAGCGACTCCTACGAGCAGTACTTC. Encoded protein: CASRSSDSYEQYF.

The chain is built from TRBV18 and TRBJ1-5, with 7 positions matching TRBD1. CDR3 length: 16 residues. Germline V CDR1 and CDR2: KGHSH, LQKENI. V was clipped by 3 bases and J by 2 bases; unmatched bases: 7. CDR3 sequence reads: CASSPGTDIGNQPQHF. The CDR3 region has the DNA TGTGCCAGCTCACCCGGGACAGATATTGGCAATCAGCCCCAGCATTTT.

The chain couples TRBV3-1 (or the pseudogene TRBV3-2) to TRBJ1-6; D is possibly TRBD1 (5 bases). The germline gives CDR1 LGHDT, CDR2 YNNKEL (reference sequence). This CDR3 comprises 16 residues. The ends were cut back, 5 bases at V and 7 bases at J, with 18 bases in the middle. The CDR3 here is CASSASTGPVNSPLHF. DNA for the CDR3: TGTGCCAGCAGCGCAAGCACGGGACCGGTCAATTCACCCCTCCACTTT.

The count of this clone is one. The chain uses TRBV29-1 and TRBJ2-1, with D maybe TRBD2 (7 bases). The CDR3 consists of 14 residues. Germline CDR1 is SQVTM and CDR2 is ANQGSEA. The germline V and J ends were trimmed by 2 bases and 4 bases, with 12 bases remaining between them. CDR3 in DNA: TGCAGCGTTGAAATGAGGGGGGGGTACAATGAGCAGTTCTTC. It yields the protein CSVEMRGGYNEQFF.

J is TRBJ1-5 and V is TRBV5-4; D ambiguous. There are 14 residues in the CDR3. V was cut by 4 bases and J by 3 bases, with 11 bases left in between. Germline loops: CDR1 SGHNT, CDR2 YYREEE (reference sequence). The CDR3 nucleotides are TGTGCCAGCAGCCGGTGGGGTCCCAATCAGCCCCAGCATTTT. It translates to CASSRWGPNQPQHF.

The V and J genes are TRBV5-1 and TRBJ2-7, with D unclear. The V end was cut by 6 bases, the J end by 6 bases, with 13 bases between. This CDR3 has 12 amino acids. CDR1 SGHRS and CDR2 YFSETQ come from the germline V gene. CDR3 DNA sequence: TGCGCCAGCACGGGTGATTCATCCGAGCAGTACTTC. Protein: CASTGDSSEQYF.